These 10 T cell receptor beta chains share one sample of origin, sequenced in a study of blood T cell repertoires in COVID-19. Assay: immunoSEQ multiplex PCR; the TCRdb copy retains only in-frame clones and omits some. Among 490,000 or so clones listed, approximately 90% were seen once. Sample: PBMCs or T cells enriched from blood (not recorded which). These receptor sequences come from a woman in her 40s who had recovered from COVID-19.

The chain joins TRBV4-3 to TRBJ1-1; TRBD1 matches at 9 bases. The CDR3 sequence is 18 residues long. Germline CDR1 LGHNA, CDR2 YSLEER. Trimming cost V 3 bases and J 3 bases; bases outside gene matches: 14. The CDR3 coding sequence is TGCGCCAGCAGCCATTCGAGGGGGGGACAGGGTATTTACACTGAAGCTTTCTTT. This translates into CASSHSRGGQGIYTEAFF.

This chain connects TRBV5-6 to TRBJ2-7, with D maybe TRBD2 (5 bases). In germline, CDR1 is SGHDT, CDR2 YYEEEE. The V end lost 7 bases, the J end lost 7 bases, and 18 bases lay between the germline ends. The CDR3 sequence is 13 residues long. The CDR3 sequence is CASSEGTREEQYF. The CDR3 bases are TGTGCCAGCTCTGAGGGAACGAGAGAAGAGCAGTACTTC.

This chain connects TRBV2 to TRBJ2-7; D is undetermined. Between the trimmed V and J ends, which lost 3 bases and 2 bases, there was a span of 8 bases. Looked up from germline, CDR1 is SNHLY and CDR2 is FYNNEI. The CDR3 has 13 residues. The CDR3 loop is CASSEYLTYEQYF. Written as DNA, the CDR3 is TGTGCCAGCAGTGAGTATCTTACCTACGAGCAGTACTTC.

V usage is TRBV9 and J usage is TRBJ2-2; unclear D gene. Trimming removed 5 bases at V and 5 bases at J, with 7 bases between. The germline gives CDR1 SGDLS, CDR2 YYNGEE. The CDR3 consists of 12 residues. The DNA of the CDR3 is TGTGCCAGCAGTCCTAAGACCGGGGAGCTGTTTTTT. Amino acid sequence: CASSPKTGELFF.

The chain has TRBV18 and TRBJ1-4; D is unresolved. Germline loops: CDR1 KGHSH, CDR2 LQKENI. Trimming removed 3 bases from V and 6 bases from J, with 14 bases in between. This CDR3 is built from 15 residues. CDR3 in amino acids: CASSPTLNSHEKLFF. For the CDR3, the DNA is TGTGCCAGCTCACCGACACTTAACTCTCATGAAAAACTGTTTTTT.

This clone has a single count. The chain is built from TRBV4-2 and TRBJ1-1, with no clear D. The V end was cut by 4 bases, the J end by 2 bases, with 5 bases between. Germline loops: CDR1 LGHNA, CDR2 YNFKEQ. CDR3 size: 12 residues. The CDR3 nucleotides read TGTGCCAGCAGCCTAGTTAACACTGAAGCTTTCTTT. Its translation is CASSLVNTEAFF.

The chain has TRBV19 and TRBJ2-7; 9 bases are shared with TRBD2. The germline V gene has CDR1 LNHDA and CDR2 SQIVND (reference sequence). Trimming at V came to 2 bases and at J to 3 bases, leaving 11 bases not matched to a gene. The CDR3 length is 17 residues. The CDR3 sequence: CASSIRSSGTSFYEQYF. The CDR3 DNA reads as TGTGCCAGTAGTATAAGATCGAGTGGGACTAGCTTCTACGAGCAGTACTTC.

J is TRBJ2-1 and V is TRBV6-2 or TRBV6-3; 10 positions agree with TRBD2. V shed 4 bases, J shed 7 bases, and the junction held 10 bases outside the gene matches. The length of the CDR3 is 16 residues. Germline V gene data show CDR1 as MNHEY and CDR2 as SVGEGT. CDR3 residues: CASSWTSGEIRNEQFF. CDR3 nucleotide sequence: TGTGCCAGCAGTTGGACTAGCGGAGAGATAAGGAATGAGCAGTTCTTC.

The rearrangement links TRBV7-8 to TRBJ2-5; 14 bases agree with TRBD2. This CDR3 spans 17 amino acids. The germline V gene encodes CDR1 SGHVS and CDR2 FQNEAQ. Unmatched junction bases numbered 5, after V lost 4 bases and J lost 1 base. CDR3 nucleotides: TGTGCCAGCAGCTCGGGACTAGCGGGAGCCTTCCAAGAGACCCAGTACTTC. The encoded protein is CASSSGLAGAFQETQYF.

The CDR3 reads CASSSPVTAQYF. CDR3 DNA sequence: TGTGCCAGCAGCTCCCCCGTCACGGCCCAGTACTTC. This sequence joins TRBV11-1 and TRBJ2-5; no definite D call. V was pared by 4 bases and J by 9 bases, with 12 bases between. Germline CDR1 SGHAT, CDR2 FQDESV (reference sequence). This CDR3 comprises 12 residues.